The 2 T cell receptor beta chains listed next were all sequenced from one sample in a study of cytomegalovirus exposure and HLA in healthy donors. PCR involved 60 Vbeta and 13 Jbeta primers. The table came from immunoSEQ multiplex PCR; TCRdb's copy has only in-frame clones and leaves some out. Of around 91,000 clones in the sample, over 60% are singletons; the top ten hold around 4.3%. Sequenced sample: PBMCs. The source is a woman in her forties in good health and CMV-seropositive.

The V call is TRBV6-5, the J call TRBJ1-2; TRBD1 agrees at 10 bases. This CDR3 comprises 16 residues. Germline V lookup: CDR1 MNHEY, CDR2 SVGAGI. V dropped 2 bases and J dropped 7; count of bases not matched to a gene: 10. CDR3 sequence reads: CASSYPTGQGYFGYTF. CDR3 in DNA: TGTGCCAGCAGTTACCCTACGGGACAGGGGTACTTTGGCTACACCTTC.

The rearrangement uses TRBV6-5 and TRBJ2-7, with 7 bases that match TRBD1. This CDR3 has 14 residues. Germline CDR1 is MNHEY and CDR2 is SVGAGI. V gave up 5 bases and J gave up 0 bases; unmatched junction bases: 4. CDR3 DNA sequence: TGTGCCAGCAGTGGACAGGCCAGCTCCTACGAGCAGTACTTC. Amino acids: CASSGQASSYEQYF.